This TCR beta chain came from a study of blood T cell repertoires in COVID-19. Turning to the study itself: Sources were T cells, B-cell-depleted T cells, or PBMCs; the material itself was cDNA or gDNA.

Enrolled during active infection, Seattle patients were then followed longitudinally. The ends lost 6 bases at V and 2 bases at J; junction bases unmatched: 10. In germline, CDR1 is KGHSH, CDR2 LQKENI. The CDR3 has 17 residues. Clones were read by immunoSEQ multiplex PCR, and TCRdb kept only the in-frame ones, dropping some. The data show about 390,000 clones, around 87% seen once. The sequencing sample was made of peripheral blood. This TCR came from a woman aged 55-75 years with COVID-19, enrolled during active disease. This chain connects TRBV18 to TRBJ1-6, with 7 bases aligning to TRBD1. The chain's CDR3 is CASSGQKGAAYNSPLHF. The CDR3 coding sequence is TGTGCCAGCTCGGGACAGAAAGGGGCCGCCTATAATTCACCCCTCCACTTT. Full variable domain (missing parts from reference TRBV18 and TRBJ1-6): NAGVMQNPRHLVRRRGQEARLRCSPMKGHSHVYWYRQLPEEGLKFMVYLQKENIIDESGMPKERFSAEFPKEGPSILRIQQVVRGDSAAYFCASSGQKGAAYNSPLHFGNGTRLTVT.